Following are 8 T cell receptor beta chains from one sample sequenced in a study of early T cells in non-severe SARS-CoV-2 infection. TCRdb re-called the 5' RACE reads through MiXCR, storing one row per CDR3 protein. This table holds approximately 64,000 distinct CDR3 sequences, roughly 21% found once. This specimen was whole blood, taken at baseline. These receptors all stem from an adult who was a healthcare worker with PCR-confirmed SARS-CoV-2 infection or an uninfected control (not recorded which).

CDR3: CATWDYGYTF. DNA for the CDR3: TGTGCCACCTGGGACTATGGCTACACCTTC. This sequence joins TRBV6-6 and TRBJ1-2, with D unresolved. CDR3 size: 10 residues. Deletions cut 10 bases from V and 3 bases from J, with 6 bases between. The germline V gene has CDR1 MNHNY and CDR2 SVGAGI (reference sequence).

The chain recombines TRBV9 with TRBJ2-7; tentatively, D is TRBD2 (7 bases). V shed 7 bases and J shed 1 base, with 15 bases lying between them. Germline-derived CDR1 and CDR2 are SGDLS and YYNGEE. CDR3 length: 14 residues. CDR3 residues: CASSPEGGSYEQYF. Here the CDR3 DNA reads TGTGCCAGCTCCCCCGAGGGGGGGTCCTACGAGCAGTACTTC. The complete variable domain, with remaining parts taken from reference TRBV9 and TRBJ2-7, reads DSGVTQTPKHLITATGQRVTLRCSPRSGDLSVYWYQQSLDQGLQFLIQYYNGEERAKGNILERFSAQQFPDLHSELNLSSLELGDSALYFCASSPEGGSYEQYFGPGTRLTVT.

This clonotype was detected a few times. The DNA for the CDR3 is TGCGCCAGCAGCTTTTGGCGACTTGAGGGTGAAGCTTTCTTT. It specifies CASSFWRLEGEAFF. V gene TRBV5-1 combines with J gene TRBJ1-1; D is uncertain. The V and J ends lost 2 bases and 7 bases respectively, with 15 bases between them. The germline CDR1 and CDR2 sequences are SGHRS and YFSETQ. The CDR3 length is 14 residues.

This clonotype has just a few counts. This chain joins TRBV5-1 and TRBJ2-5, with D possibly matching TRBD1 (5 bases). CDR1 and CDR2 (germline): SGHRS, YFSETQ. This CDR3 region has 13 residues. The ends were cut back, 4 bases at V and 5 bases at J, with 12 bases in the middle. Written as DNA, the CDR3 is TGCGCCAGCAGCCCCCGCCCAGGGGAGACCCAGTACTTC. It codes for CASSPRPGETQYF.

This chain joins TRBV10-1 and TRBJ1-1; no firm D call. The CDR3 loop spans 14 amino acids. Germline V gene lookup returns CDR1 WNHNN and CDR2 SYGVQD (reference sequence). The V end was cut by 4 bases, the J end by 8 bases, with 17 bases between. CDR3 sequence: CASSGGPLRSEAFF. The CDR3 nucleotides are TGCGCCAGCAGTGGCGGCCCCCTCCGGTCCGAAGCTTTCTTT.

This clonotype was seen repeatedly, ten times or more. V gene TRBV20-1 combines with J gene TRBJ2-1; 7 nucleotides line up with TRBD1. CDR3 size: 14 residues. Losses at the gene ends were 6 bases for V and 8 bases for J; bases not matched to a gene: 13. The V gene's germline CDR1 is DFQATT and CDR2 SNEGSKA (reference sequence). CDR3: CSAWDSQRKDEQFF. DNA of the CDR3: TGCAGTGCGTGGGACAGCCAGCGTAAGGATGAGCAGTTCTTC.

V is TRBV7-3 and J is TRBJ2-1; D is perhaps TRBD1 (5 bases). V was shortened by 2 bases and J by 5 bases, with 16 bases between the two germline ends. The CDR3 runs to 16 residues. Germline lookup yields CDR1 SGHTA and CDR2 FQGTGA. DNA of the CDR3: TGTGCCAGCAGCTTATCCCCCCCAGGGTTGGACAATGAGCAGTTCTTC. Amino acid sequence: CASSLSPPGLDNEQFF.

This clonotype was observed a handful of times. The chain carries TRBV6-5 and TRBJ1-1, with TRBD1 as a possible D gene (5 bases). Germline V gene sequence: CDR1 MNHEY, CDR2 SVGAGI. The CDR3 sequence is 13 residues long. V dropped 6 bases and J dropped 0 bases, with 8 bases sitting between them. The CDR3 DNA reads TGTGCCAGCAGCTCAGGGCTGAACACTGAAGCTTTCTTT. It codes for CASSSGLNTEAFF.